Here is one T cell receptor (beta chain) with its context. Each 20-30 mg portion of unsorted bulk tissue served as the source for co-extraction of RNA and DNA. No treatment had been given to the patients, who were chronically infected with HBV. From about 490 ng of total RNA, TCR beta-specific cDNA was reverse-transcribed using a constant-region primer. Slightly modified ARM-PCR served as the procedure for the TCR beta libraries. These libraries came from three rounds of nested multiplex PCR. TCRdb re-called the multiplex PCR reads through MiXCR, storing one row per CDR3 protein. This sample has approximately 110,000 distinct CDR3 sequences; 50% to 80% occur once, and the top ten carry 7% to 10%. This record comes from a study of tumor-infiltrating lymphocytes in primary liver carcinoma. Background on the study: Tumor staging was T1-T3 N0M0; sizes spanned about 4.2 to 11 cm across.

This TCR was recovered from a woman aged 60-75 years with primary liver carcinoma and hepatitis B virus infection. The sequenced material came from liver tumor tissue from sampling region 3. Indicated subset: tumor region T3, left-lateral pole.

The CDR3 nucleotides are TGTGCCAGCAGCGGAGGGGTCGGAAGGGGCTTCAATGAGCAGTTCTTC. As protein: CASSGGVGRGFNEQFF. The chain uses TRBV11-2 and TRBJ2-1; the D gene is possibly TRBD2 (6 bases). This CDR3 contains 16 residues. Deletions cut 5 bases from V and 6 bases from J, with 20 bases between. Germline V gene lookup returns CDR1 SGHAT and CDR2 FQNNGV.